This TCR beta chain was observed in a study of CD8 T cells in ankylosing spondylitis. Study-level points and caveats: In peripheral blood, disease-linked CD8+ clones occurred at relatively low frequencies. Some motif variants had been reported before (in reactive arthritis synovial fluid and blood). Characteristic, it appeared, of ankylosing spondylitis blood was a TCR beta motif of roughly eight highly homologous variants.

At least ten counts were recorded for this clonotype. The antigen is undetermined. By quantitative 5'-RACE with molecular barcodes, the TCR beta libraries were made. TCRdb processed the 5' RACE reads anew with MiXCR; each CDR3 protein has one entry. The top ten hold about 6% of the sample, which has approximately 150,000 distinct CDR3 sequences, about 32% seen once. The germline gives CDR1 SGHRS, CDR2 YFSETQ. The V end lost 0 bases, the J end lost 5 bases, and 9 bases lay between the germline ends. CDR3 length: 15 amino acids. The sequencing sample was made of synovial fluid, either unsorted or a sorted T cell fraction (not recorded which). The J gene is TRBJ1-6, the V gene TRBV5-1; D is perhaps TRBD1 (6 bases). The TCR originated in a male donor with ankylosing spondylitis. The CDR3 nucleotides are TGCGCCAGCAGCTTGGAGGGACACCATAATTCACCCCTCCACTTT. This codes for CASSLEGHHNSPLHF.